This T cell receptor beta chain was profiled in a study of CD8 T cells in ankylosing spondylitis. General study findings and limits: Disease-linked clones reportedly showed significant enrichment in matched ankylosing spondylitis synovial fluid. Some motif variants were previously reported in reactive arthritis synovial fluid and blood.

Concerning this clonotype itself: The target antigen is unknown.

With 5 bases removed from V and 4 bases from J, the gap between germline ends came to 17 bases. The CDR3 consists of 15 residues. As the method for making TCR beta libraries, quantitative 5'-RACE with molecular barcodes was used. TCRdb re-derived calls from the 5' RACE reads in MiXCR, one entry per CDR3 protein. This table holds more than 150,000 distinct CDR3 sequences, around 13% found once. Sequencing input: blood, either unsorted or a sorted T cell fraction (not recorded which). This chain uses TRBV12-3 or TRBV12-4 with TRBJ1-2; D uncertain. The source is a male donor with ankylosing spondylitis or in good health (not recorded which). CDR3 sequence (DNA): TGTGCCAGCAGTCCCCTCGAGGGAGATCCCTATGGCTACACCTTC. It specifies CASSPLEGDPYGYTF.